These T cell receptor beta chains were read from a single sample in a study of T-cell reconstitution after alpha-beta-depleted transplantation in children. TCRdb fed the PCR reads into MiXCR, producing one record per CDR3 protein. Of about 600,000 distinct CDR3 sequences in the sample, 23% were seen once. The sample here was PBMCs, mostly from graft donor cells, taken 360 days after TCRalphabeta/CD19-depleted stem cell transplant. Receptors originate from a boy younger than two who had a stem cell transplant for acute myeloid leukemia, so the T cells may come from the graft donor. Each CDR3 is given with its conserved first and last residue. The order of the fields is D gene, J gene, V gene, clone size, CDR3 protein, CDR3 DNA. A D gene is named only where the DNA matches it firmly. Only part of the rows carry a size: once, few, many, or a class if the clone is expanded.

-,TRBJ1-4,TRBV6-5,few,CASSYRQSVNEKLFF,TGTGCCAGCAGTTACCGGCAGTCTGTTAACGAAAAACTGTTTTTT
TRBD1,TRBJ1-6,TRBV10-3,-,CAISEGTVPTLHF,TGTGCCATCAGTGAAGGGACAGTTCCGACCCTCCACTTT
-,TRBJ2-1,TRBV4-3,many,CASSHAPLEQFF,TGCGCCAGCAGCCATGCCCCTTTGGAGCAGTTCTTC
TRBD1,TRBJ2-1,TRBV10-3,few,CAISENQGVSANEQFF,TGTGCCATCAGCGAGAACCAGGGGGTCTCAGCCAATGAGCAGTTCTTC
-,TRBJ1-6,TRBV20-1,many,CSARKSRAPLHF,TGCAGTGCTCGTAAATCAAGAGCACCCCTCCACTTT
-,TRBJ2-5,TRBV29-1,many,CSVDKGTTGKTQYF,TGCAGCGTTGATAAGGGGACCACGGGGAAGACCCAGTACTTC
-,TRBJ2-1,TRBV5-1,few,CASSLQGPEFSEQFF,TGCGCCAGCAGCTTGCAAGGGCCGGAGTTTAGTGAGCAGTTCTTC
TRBD1,TRBJ1-4,TRBV12-3/TRBV12-4,many,CASTTGDEKLFF,TGTGCCAGCACCACAGGGGATGAAAAACTGTTTTTT
-,TRBJ2-1,TRBV24-1,few,CATSDRDNSYNEQFF,TGTGCCACCAGTGACCGGGACAACTCCTACAATGAGCAGTTCTTC
-,TRBJ2-5,TRBV20-1,-,CSARILGAGETQYF,TGCAGTGCTAGAATCTTGGGGGCGGGGGAGACCCAGTACTTC
-,TRBJ2-3,TRBV7-2,few,CASSLRLGWSTDTQYF,TGTGCCAGCAGCTTAAGGTTGGGGTGGTCCACAGATACGCAGTATTTT
-,TRBJ2-3,TRBV5-1,-,CASSSLPPKWWAGSTDTQYF,TGCGCCAGCAGCTCCCTGCCCCCTAAGTGGTGGGCGGGGTCCACAGATACGCAGTATTTT